This T cell receptor beta chain was observed in a study of T cell repertoires in cytomegalovirus infection (dated by TCRdb to about 2019). With regard to the full study: Donor HLA type was relevant to the analysis, as public TCR beta signatures indicated carriage of CMV infection together with the matching HLA type. Findings and caveats that apply to the study as a whole: The ex vivo response was dominated by HLA-C-restricted CMV-specific TCR beta clonotypes, which also provided the single most frequent clonotype in two of eight donors. In both this cohort and an independent cohort of more than 350 donors, the cumulative frequency of public TCR beta family members distinguished carriers of CMV infection plus the relevant HLA type.

About this clonotype: It has no known antigen specificity. Qualities for individual bases were not recorded, and no much larger clone is one base off.

For sequencing, an Illumina HiSeq 1500 was employed. Using fastp trimming at Q25 and MiXCR clonotype assembly, TCRdb reanalyzed the public sequencing data and kept in-frame beta chains. Each entry merges the rows of one CDR3 protein and shows their most common DNA and genes. The table for this sample lists about 60,000 distinct CDR3 sequences; roughly 32% of them were counted only once. The ten biggest clones cover roughly 70% of the sample. Trimming at the junction amounts to 0 bases on V and 2 bases on J, and the germline ends lie 10 bases apart. Reading from cysteine to phenylalanine, the CDR3 counts 15 amino acids. Left in the record is the CDR3 DNA by itself, 45 bases read in frame from the first base. The germline V gene gives CDR1 as SGDLS and CDR2 as YYNGEE.

The chain is assembled from TRBV9 and TRBJ2-3; the D gene cannot be resolved reliably. Material for sequencing was PBMCs, sequenced either directly or after in vitro stimulation (not recorded which). This TCR was sampled from a human donor in good health (CMV status not recorded). Some clones in this sample may be carry-over from other donors' samples. The sequenced DNA: TGTGCCAGCAGCGTAGTCCCAGCGTTCACAGATACGCAGTATTTT. Its product reads: CASSVVPAFTDTQYF.